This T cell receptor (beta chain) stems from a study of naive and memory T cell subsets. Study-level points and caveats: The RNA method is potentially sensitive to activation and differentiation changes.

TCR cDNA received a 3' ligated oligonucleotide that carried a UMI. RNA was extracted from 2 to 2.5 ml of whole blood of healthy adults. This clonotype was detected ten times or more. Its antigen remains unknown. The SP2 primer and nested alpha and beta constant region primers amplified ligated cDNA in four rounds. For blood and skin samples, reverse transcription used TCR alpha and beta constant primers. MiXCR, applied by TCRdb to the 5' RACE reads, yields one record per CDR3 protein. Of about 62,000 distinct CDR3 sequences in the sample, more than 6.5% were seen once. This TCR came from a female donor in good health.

The CDR3: CASSPLTGGNQPQHF. CDR3 coding DNA: TGTGCCAGCAGCCCCCTGACAGGGGGCAATCAGCCCCAGCATTTT. This chain connects TRBV7-9 to TRBJ1-5; 8 nucleotides line up with TRBD1. The V and J ends lost 5 bases and 2 bases, in that order; junction bases with no gene match: 5. Germline V gene lookup returns CDR1 SEHNR and CDR2 FQNEAQ (reference sequence). This CDR3 contains 15 residues. Using reference TRBV7-9 and TRBJ1-5 for the parts outside the CDR3, the full variable domain is DTGVSQNPRHKITKRGQNVTFRCDPISEHNRLYWYRQTLGQGPEFLTYFQNEAQLEKSRLLSDRFSAERPKGSFSTLEIQRTEQGDSAMYLCASSPLTGGNQPQHFGDGTRLSIL.